This record covers a single T cell receptor (beta chain). Generated by immunoSEQ multiplex PCR, the TCRdb table keeps only in-frame clones and is missing some. In the table there are 40,000 or so clones, 80% to 90% of which are singletons. This entry is derived from a study of blood T cell repertoires in COVID-19. Study background: The cDNA or gDNA used as material had been derived from T cells, B-cell-depleted T cells, or PBMCs.

This clonotype was sampled from a man aged 25-45 years with active or convalescent COVID-19. The sample comprised peripheral blood.

This CDR3 reads CASSFTGTGDSPLHF. Written as DNA, the CDR3 is TGTGCCAGCAGCTTTACCGGGACAGGGGATTCACCCCTCCACTTT. The rearrangement uses TRBV5-5 and TRBJ1-6, with 10 bases identical to TRBD1. The V gene end was trimmed by 2 bases and the J gene end by 8 bases; junction bases not matched to a gene: 4. The CDR3 runs to 15 residues. Germline CDR1 and CDR2: SGHKS and YYEKEE (reference sequence).